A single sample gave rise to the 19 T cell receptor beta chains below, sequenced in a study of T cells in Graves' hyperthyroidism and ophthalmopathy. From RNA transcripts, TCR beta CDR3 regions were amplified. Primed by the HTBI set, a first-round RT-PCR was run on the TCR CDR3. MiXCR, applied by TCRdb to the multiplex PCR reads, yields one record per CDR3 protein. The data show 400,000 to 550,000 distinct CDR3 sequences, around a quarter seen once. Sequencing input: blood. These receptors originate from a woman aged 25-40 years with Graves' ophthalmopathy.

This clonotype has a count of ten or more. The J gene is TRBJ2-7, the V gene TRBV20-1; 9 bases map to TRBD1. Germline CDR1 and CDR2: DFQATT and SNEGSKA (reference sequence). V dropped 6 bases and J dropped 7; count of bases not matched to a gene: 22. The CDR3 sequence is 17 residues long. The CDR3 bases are TGCAGTGCCGAAACCGCCACCGGGACAGGGTCCTTTGGGGAGCAGTACTTC. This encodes CSAETATGTGSFGEQYF.

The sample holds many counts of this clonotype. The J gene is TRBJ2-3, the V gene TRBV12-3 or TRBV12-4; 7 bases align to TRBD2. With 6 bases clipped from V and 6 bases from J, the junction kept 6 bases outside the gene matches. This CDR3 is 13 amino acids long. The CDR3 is CASRGTNSDTQYF. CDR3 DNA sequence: TGTGCCAGCAGGGGGACTAATTCGGATACGCAGTATTTT.

The CDR3 region has the DNA TGCAGTGCTACCAAACCGGGACAGGAGGGGGAGACCCAGTACTTC. Amino acids: CSATKPGQEGETQYF. This chain connects TRBV20-1 to TRBJ2-5; 8 positions match TRBD1. V lost 4 bases and J lost 5; bases outside the gene matches: 12. The CDR3 runs 15 residues. Per the germline V gene, CDR1 is DFQATT and CDR2 is SNEGSKA (reference sequence).

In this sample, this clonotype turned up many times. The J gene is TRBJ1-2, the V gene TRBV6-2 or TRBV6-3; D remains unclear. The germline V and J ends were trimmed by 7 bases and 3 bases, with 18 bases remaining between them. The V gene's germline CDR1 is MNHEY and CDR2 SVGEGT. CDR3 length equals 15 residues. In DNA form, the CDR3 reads TGTGCCAGCACCCCCGGAGCGAGGCAGCACTATGGCTACACCTTC. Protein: CASTPGARQHYGYTF.

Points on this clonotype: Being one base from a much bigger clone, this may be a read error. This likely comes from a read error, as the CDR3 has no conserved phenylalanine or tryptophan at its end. The CDR3 DNA reads TGTGCCGCGGGACAGACCTATGGCTACACCTAC. Translated: CAAGQTYGYTY. This chain joins TRBV6-2 or TRBV6-3 and TRBJ1-2; 7 bases line up with TRBD1. This CDR3 spans 11 amino acids. Germline V gene data show CDR1 as MNHEY and CDR2 as SVGEGT. The V gene end was trimmed by 11 bases and the J gene end by 4 bases; junction bases not matched to a gene: 4.

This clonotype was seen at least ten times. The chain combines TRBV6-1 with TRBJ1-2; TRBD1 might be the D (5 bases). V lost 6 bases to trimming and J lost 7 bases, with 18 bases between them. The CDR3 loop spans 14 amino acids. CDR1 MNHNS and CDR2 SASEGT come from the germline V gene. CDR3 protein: CASRPQGRVRGYTF. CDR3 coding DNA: TGTGCCAGCAGACCTCAGGGAAGGGTTCGTGGCTACACCTTC.

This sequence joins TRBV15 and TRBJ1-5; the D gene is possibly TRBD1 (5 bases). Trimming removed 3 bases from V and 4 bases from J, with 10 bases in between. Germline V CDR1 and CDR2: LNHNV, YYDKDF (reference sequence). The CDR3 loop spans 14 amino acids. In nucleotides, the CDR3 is TGTGCCACCAGCAGGGAAGACAGAAATCAGCCCCAGCATTTT. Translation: CATSREDRNQPQHF.

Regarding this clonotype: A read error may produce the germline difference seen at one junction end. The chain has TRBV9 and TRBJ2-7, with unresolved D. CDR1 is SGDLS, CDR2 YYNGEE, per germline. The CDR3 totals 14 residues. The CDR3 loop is CASSANTHSSEQYF. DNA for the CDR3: TGTGCCAGCAGCGCAAATACTCATTCCTCCGAGCAGTACTTC. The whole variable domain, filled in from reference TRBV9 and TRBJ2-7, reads DSGVTQTPKHLITATGQRVTLRCSPRSGDLSVYWYQQSLDQGLQFLIQYYNGEERAKGNILERFSAQQFPDLHSELNLSSLELGDSALYFCASSANTHSSEQYFGPGTRLTVT.

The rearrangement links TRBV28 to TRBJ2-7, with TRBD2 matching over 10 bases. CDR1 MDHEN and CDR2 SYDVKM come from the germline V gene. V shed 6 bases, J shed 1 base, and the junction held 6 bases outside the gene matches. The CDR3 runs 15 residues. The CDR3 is CASRPGLAVSYEQYF. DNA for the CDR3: TGTGCCAGCAGACCAGGACTAGCGGTTTCCTACGAGCAGTACTTC.

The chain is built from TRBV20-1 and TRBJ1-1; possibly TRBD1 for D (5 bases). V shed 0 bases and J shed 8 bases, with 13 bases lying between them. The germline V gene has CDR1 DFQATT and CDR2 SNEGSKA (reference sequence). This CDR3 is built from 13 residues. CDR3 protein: CSARDRLGLEAFF. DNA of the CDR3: TGCAGTGCTAGAGATAGGCTGGGACTGGAAGCTTTCTTT.

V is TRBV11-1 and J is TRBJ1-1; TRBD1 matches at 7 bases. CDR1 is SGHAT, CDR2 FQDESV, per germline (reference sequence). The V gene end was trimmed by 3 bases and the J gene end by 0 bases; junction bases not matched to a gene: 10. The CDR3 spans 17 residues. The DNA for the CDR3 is TGTGCCAGCAGCTTTACTTGGACAGGAGGCATGAACACTGAAGCTTTCTTT. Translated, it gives CASSFTWTGGMNTEAFF.

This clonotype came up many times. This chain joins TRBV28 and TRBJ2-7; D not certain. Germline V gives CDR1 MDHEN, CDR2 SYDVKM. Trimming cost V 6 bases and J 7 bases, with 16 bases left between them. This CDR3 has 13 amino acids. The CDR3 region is CASSPDGFIEQYF. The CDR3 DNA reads TGTGCCAGCAGCCCGGACGGCTTTATAGAGCAGTACTTC.

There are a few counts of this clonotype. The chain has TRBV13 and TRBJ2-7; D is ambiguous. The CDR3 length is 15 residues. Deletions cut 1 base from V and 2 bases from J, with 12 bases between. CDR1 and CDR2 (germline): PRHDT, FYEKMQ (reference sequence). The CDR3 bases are TGTGCCAGCAGCTTAGAGGCAGGCCGTGCCTACGAGCAGTACTTC. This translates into CASSLEAGRAYEQYF.

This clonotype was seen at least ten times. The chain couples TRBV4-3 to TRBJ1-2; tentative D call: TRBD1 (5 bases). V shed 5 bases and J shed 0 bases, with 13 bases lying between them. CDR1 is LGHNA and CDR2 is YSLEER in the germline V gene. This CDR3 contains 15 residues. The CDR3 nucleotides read TGCGCCAGCAGCTCACAGGTGACCACTAACTATGGCTACACCTTC. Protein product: CASSSQVTTNYGYTF.

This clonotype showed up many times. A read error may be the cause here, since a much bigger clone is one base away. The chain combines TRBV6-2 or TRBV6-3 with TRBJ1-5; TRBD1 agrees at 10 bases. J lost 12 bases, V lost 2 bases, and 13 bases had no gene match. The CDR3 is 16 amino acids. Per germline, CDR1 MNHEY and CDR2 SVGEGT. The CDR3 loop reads CASSYRIGTGDEIQHF. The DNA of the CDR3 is TGTGCCAGCAGTTACCGTATCGGGACAGGGGACGAGATCCAGCATTTT.

In DNA form, the CDR3 reads TGTGCCAGCAGCGTAGATTCGGGTGGGAATCAGCCCCAGCATTTT. This sequence encodes CASSVDSGGNQPQHF. The chain carries TRBV9 and TRBJ1-5; D gene ambiguous. The ends were cut back, 0 bases at V and 4 bases at J, with 11 bases in the middle. This CDR3 has 15 amino acids. Looked up from germline, CDR1 is SGDLS and CDR2 is YYNGEE.

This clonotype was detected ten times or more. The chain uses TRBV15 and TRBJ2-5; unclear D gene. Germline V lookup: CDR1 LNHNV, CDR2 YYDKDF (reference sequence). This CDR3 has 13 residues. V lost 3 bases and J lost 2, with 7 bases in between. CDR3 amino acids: CATSSADQETQYF. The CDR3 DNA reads TGTGCCACCAGCAGTGCAGATCAAGAGACCCAGTACTTC.

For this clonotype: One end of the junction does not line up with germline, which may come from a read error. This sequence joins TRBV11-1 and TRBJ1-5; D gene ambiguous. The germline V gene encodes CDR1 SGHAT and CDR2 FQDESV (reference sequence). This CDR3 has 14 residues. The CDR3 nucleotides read TGTGCCAGCAGGCCTGGACCGAGCACTCAGCCCCAGCATTTT. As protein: CASRPGPSTQPQHF. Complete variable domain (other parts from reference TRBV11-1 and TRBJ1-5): EAEVAQSPRYKITEKSQAVAFWCDPISGHATLYWYRQILGQGPELLVQFQDESVVDDSQLPKDRFSAERLKGVDSTLKIQPAELGDSAMYLCASRPGPSTQPQHFGDGTRLSIL.

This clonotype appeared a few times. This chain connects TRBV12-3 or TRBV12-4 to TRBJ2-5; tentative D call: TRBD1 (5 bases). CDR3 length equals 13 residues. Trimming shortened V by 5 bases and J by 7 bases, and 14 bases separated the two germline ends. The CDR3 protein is CASSTRARGTQYF. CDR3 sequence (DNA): TGTGCCAGCAGTACCAGGGCCAGAGGGACCCAGTACTTC.